The 2 T cell receptor beta chains reported below all come from one sample, sequenced in a study of blood T cell repertoires in COVID-19. Sequencing used immunoSEQ multiplex PCR; TCRdb keeps in-frame clones, though not all of them. The table lists about 200,000 clones, 75% to 85% of them singletons. Sequencing was carried out using peripheral blood. These receptors originate from a woman older than 75 with COVID-19, enrolled during active disease.

The chain carries TRBV6-5 and TRBJ1-4; D is uncertain. Germline V gives CDR1 MNHEY, CDR2 SVGAGI. The CDR3 length is 15 residues. Between the trimmed V and J ends, which lost 8 bases and 0 bases, there was a span of 13 bases. In nucleotides, the CDR3 is TGTGCCAGCGTGCGGATAATGGCAACTAATGAAAAACTGTTTTTT. Protein sequence: CASVRIMATNEKLFF.

The genes are TRBV5-1 and TRBJ1-1; tentative D call: TRBD1 (5 bases). CDR1 SGHRS and CDR2 YFSETQ come from the germline V gene. The V gene lost 4 bases and the J gene lost 7 bases, with 14 bases spanning the gap. The CDR3 loop spans 13 amino acids. The DNA of the CDR3 is TGCGCCAGCAGCCCCCGTCCAGACAGTGAAGCTTTCTTT. Its translation: CASSPRPDSEAFF.